The present TCR beta chain was sequenced within a study of patients and donors after allogeneic stem cell transplantation. This clonotype was seen more than once but under ten times. TCRdb used MiXCR to reprocess the RT-PCR reads, holding one entry per CDR3 protein. The sample consists of about 210,000 distinct CDR3 sequences, about 37% of them appearing once. The V end was cut by 0 bases, the J end by 4 bases, with 13 bases between. CDR1 is SGHRS and CDR2 is YFSETQ in the germline V gene. The CDR3 is 15 residues long. The gene calls are TRBV5-1 and TRBJ1-2; the D is unclear. This TCR was recovered from a human donor who was either an allogeneic HSCT recipient or a stem cell or donor lymphocyte infusion donor (not recorded which). It is not recorded whose cells these are; they may come from a transplant donor. What was sequenced was blood, either unsorted or a sorted T cell fraction (not recorded which). CDR3 bases: TGCGCCAGCAGCTTGGTAGCCAGCGAAAGCTATGGCTACACCTTC. This sequence encodes CASSLVASESYGYTF.